A selection of T cell receptor beta chains follows, all from one sample in a study of blood T cells in healthy people across ages. A single record per CDR3 protein comes from TCRdb applying MiXCR to the 5' RACE reads. Seen here are roughly 720,000 distinct CDR3 sequences, less than 70% observed once, and the top ten hold about 42%. Material for sequencing was blood. The receptors were sampled from an elderly man in good health. CDR3s leave out the opening cysteine and the closing phenylalanine or tryptophan. Fields, in order: J gene, V gene, CDR3 protein.

J gene: TRBJ2-7
V gene: TRBV7-9
CDR3 protein: ASSLIGDYEQY

J gene: TRBJ2-7
V gene: TRBV9
CDR3 protein: ASSLAVGSSYEQY

J gene: TRBJ1-4
V gene: TRBV5-1
CDR3 protein: ASSLEGTTNEKLF

J gene: TRBJ2-7
V gene: TRBV25-1
CDR3 protein: ASGLVYEQY

J gene: .
V gene: TRBV21-1
CDR3 protein: ASSWGQVSYEQY

J gene: TRBJ2-5
V gene: TRBV9
CDR3 protein: ASSAQGPKETQY

J gene: TRBJ2-1
V gene: TRBV7-8
CDR3 protein: ASSLVPSRNEQF

J gene: .
V gene: TRBV10-3
CDR3 protein: AISECGKETQY

J gene: TRBJ1-2
V gene: TRBV5-1
CDR3 protein: ASSLGWDLANYGYT

J gene: TRBJ1-5
V gene: TRBV12-3/TRBV12-4
CDR3 protein: ASSPGLASNQPQH

J gene: TRBJ2-1
V gene: TRBV7-2
CDR3 protein: ASRASRSTNEQF

J gene: TRBJ2-1
V gene: TRBV20-1
CDR3 protein: SAGARRLSYNEQF

J gene: TRBJ2-3
V gene: TRBV9
CDR3 protein: ASSRPGDPSDTQY

J gene: TRBJ1-2
V gene: TRBV7-2
CDR3 protein: ASSLERINYGYT

J gene: TRBJ2-7
V gene: TRBV30
CDR3 protein: AWMRRSSYEQY

J gene: TRBJ2-5
V gene: TRBV20-1
CDR3 protein: SAPDRGGETQY

J gene: TRBJ2-5
V gene: TRBV4-2
CDR3 protein: ASSPGWTEQETQY

J gene: TRBJ2-7
V gene: TRBV29-1
CDR3 protein: SVDSPGGLERETQY

J gene: TRBJ2-7
V gene: TRBV29-1
CDR3 protein: SVPGQGKAGSAYEQY

J gene: TRBJ2-7
V gene: TRBV2
CDR3 protein: ASTSGRRFYEQY

J gene: TRBJ2-3
V gene: TRBV7-2
CDR3 protein: ASSPRTSGSADTQY

J gene: TRBJ1-2
V gene: TRBV29-1
CDR3 protein: SVAGQDNYGYT

J gene: TRBJ2-7
V gene: TRBV6-1
CDR3 protein: AINPRVQANYEQY

J gene: TRBJ2-5
V gene: TRBV12-3/TRBV12-4
CDR3 protein: ASKIAWSSYNEQY

J gene: TRBJ2-7
V gene: TRBV7-2
CDR3 protein: ASSSQRGPYEQY

J gene: TRBJ1-2
V gene: TRBV24-1
CDR3 protein: ATSDFGSMSYHNYGYT

J gene: TRBJ2-1
V gene: TRBV12-3/TRBV12-4
CDR3 protein: ASSDRGLSNEQF

J gene: TRBJ1-2
V gene: TRBV15
CDR3 protein: ATSRDYRGLSGYT

J gene: TRBJ2-7
V gene: TRBV2
CDR3 protein: ASRAGTAVYEQY

J gene: TRBJ1-5
V gene: TRBV7-2
CDR3 protein: ASSSQGSGQPQH

J gene: TRBJ2-5
V gene: TRBV20-1
CDR3 protein: SAPRRAEETQY

J gene: TRBJ1-5
V gene: TRBV12-3/TRBV12-4
CDR3 protein: ASSLMGGNNQPQH

J gene: TRBJ1-2
V gene: TRBV5-1
CDR3 protein: ASSLDPGQGRDGYT

J gene: TRBJ1-1
V gene: TRBV3-1
CDR3 protein: ASSQVFRGLKMNTEAF

J gene: TRBJ2-5
V gene: TRBV12-3/TRBV12-4
CDR3 protein: ASTNGTVNNEQY

J gene: TRBJ1-2
V gene: TRBV12-3/TRBV12-4
CDR3 protein: ASSRRTGPRNYGYT

J gene: TRBJ1-1
V gene: TRBV20-1
CDR3 protein: SARDSRVLGTEAF